This paragraph reports one TCR beta chain. Its antigen is as yet unknown. These data originate in a study of monozygotic twins with inflammatory bowel disease. The germline V gene encodes CDR1 SGHRS and CDR2 YFSETQ. The CDR3 runs 13 residues. No T cells were sorted before total RNA was taken from whole blood. Following a re-call of the 5' RACE reads, TCRdb has one entry per CDR3 protein and lacks DNA. The sample table includes over 350,000 distinct CDR3 sequences. Whole-study results and caveats: A single strong clonotype or signal linked to IBD was not supported.

The V and J genes are TRBV5-1 and TRBJ1-1. The sequence derives from a human donor with ulcerative colitis or Crohn's disease, or a healthy co-twin of an affected twin (not recorded which). Specimen: blood. CDR3 in amino acids: CASSLGAETEAFF.